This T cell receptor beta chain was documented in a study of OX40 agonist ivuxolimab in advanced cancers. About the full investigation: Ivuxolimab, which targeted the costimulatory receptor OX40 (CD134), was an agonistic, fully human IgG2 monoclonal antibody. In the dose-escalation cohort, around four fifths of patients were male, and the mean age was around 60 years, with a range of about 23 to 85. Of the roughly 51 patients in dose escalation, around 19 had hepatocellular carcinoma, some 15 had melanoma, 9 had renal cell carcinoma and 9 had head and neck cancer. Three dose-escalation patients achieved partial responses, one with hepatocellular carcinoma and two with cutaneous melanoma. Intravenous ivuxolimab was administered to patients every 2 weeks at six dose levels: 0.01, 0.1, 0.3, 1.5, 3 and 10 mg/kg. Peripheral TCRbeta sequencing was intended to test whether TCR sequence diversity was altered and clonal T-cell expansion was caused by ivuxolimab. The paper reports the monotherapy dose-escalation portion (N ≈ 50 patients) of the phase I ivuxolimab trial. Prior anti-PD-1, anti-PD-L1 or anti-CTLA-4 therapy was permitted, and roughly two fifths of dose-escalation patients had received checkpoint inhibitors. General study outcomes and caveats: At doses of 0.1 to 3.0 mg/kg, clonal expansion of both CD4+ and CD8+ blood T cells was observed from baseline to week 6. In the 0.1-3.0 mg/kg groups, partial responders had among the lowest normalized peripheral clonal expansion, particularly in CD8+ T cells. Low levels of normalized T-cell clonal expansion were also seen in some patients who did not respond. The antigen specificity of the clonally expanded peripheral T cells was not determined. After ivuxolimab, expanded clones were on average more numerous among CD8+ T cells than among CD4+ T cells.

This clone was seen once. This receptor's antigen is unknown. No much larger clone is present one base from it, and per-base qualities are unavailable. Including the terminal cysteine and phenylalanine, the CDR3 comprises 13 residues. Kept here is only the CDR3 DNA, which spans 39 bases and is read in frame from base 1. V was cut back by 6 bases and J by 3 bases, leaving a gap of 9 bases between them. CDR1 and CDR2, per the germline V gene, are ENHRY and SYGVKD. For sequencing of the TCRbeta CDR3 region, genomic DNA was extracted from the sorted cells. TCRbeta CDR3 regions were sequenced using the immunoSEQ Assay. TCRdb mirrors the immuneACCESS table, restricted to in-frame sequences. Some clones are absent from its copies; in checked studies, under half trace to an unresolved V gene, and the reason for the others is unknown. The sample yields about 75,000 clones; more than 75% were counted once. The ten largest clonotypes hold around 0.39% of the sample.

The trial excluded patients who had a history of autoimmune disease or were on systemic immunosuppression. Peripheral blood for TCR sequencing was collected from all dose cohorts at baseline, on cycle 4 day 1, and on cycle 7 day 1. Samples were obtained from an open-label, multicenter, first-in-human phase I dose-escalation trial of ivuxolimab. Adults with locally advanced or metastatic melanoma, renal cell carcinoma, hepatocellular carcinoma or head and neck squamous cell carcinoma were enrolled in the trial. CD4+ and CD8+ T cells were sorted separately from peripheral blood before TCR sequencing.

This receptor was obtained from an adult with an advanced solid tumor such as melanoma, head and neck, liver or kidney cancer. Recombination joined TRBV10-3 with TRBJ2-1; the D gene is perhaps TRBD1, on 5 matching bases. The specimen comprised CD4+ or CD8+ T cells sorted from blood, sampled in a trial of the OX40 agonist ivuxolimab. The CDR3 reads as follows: CAISWQGYNEQFF. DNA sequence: TGTGCCATCAGCTGGCAGGGCTACAATGAGCAGTTCTTC.